A single sample gave rise to the 21 T cell receptor beta chains below, sequenced in a study of T-cell reconstitution after alpha-beta-depleted transplantation in children (dated by TCRdb to about 2016). Library prep was done by PCR. Instrument used: Illumina HiSeq 2500. To normalize quantification of the TCRbeta repertoire, the TCR libraries were built with molecular barcoding that relied on unique molecular identifiers. TCRdb's own reprocessing of the public reads used fastp at Q25 and MiXCR and kept productive beta chains. Rows with one shared CDR3 protein collapse into an entry with the most common genes and DNA. The sample contains hundreds of thousands of distinct CDR3 sequences, about 15% of them found a single time. The ten largest clones add up to approximately 1% of the sample. The source material was PBMCs from the stem cell graft donor, sampled from the stem cell graft. The receptors shown here come from a human donor who donated a stem cell graft to a child with acute myeloid leukemia.

This clonotype was seen a few times. The genes are TRBV30 and TRBJ1-2; D is uncertain. Germline V gives CDR1 GTSNPN, CDR2 SVGIG (reference sequence). V was trimmed by 3 bases and J by 4 bases, leaving 18 bases between them. The CDR3 runs to 15 residues. The CDR3 here is CAWRETGFNTYGYTF. DNA of the CDR3: TGTGCCTGGAGGGAGACGGGATTTAACACCTATGGCTACACCTTC.

A few counts support this clonotype. The chain joins TRBV25-1 to TRBJ1-6, with D tentatively TRBD1 (5 bases). Trimming left V 8 bases short and J 10 bases short, with 18 bases between. Germline values: CDR1 MGHDK, CDR2 SYGVNS. This CDR3 region has 14 residues. This CDR3 is CASRSSREGSPLHF. CDR3 nucleotide sequence: TGTGCCAGCCGTTCCAGCAGGGAAGGGTCACCCCTCCACTTT.

This clonotype turned up a few times. This may arise from a read error, as a much more abundant clone is one base away. The gene calls are TRBV12-3 or TRBV12-4 and TRBJ1-5, with 7 bases matching TRBD1. The CDR3 extends over 14 amino acids. Unmatched junction bases numbered 1, after V lost 4 bases and J lost 1 base. The chain's CDR3 is CASSWGQSNQPQHF. CDR3 bases: TGTGCCAGCAGTTGGGGACAGAGCAATCAGCCCCAGCATTTT.

The table lists this clonotype with a few counts. The rearrangement joins TRBV7-2 to TRBJ1-5, with D unclear. This CDR3 spans 15 amino acids. CDR1 SGHTA and CDR2 FQGNSA come from the germline V gene. The ends were cut back, 3 bases at V and 2 bases at J, with 11 bases in the middle. CDR3 nucleotide sequence: TGTGCCAGCAGCTTGTTAGATGGGGGCAATCAGCCCCAGCATTTT. This encodes CASSLLDGGNQPQHF.

This clonotype showed up just a few times. The CDR3 DNA is TGTGCCAGCAGCGTCAGGCCGGGCCCCTCCTACGAGCAGTACTTC. Residues: CASSVRPGPSYEQYF. The chain combines TRBV9 with TRBJ2-7, with no clear D. Trimming pared 2 bases from V and 0 bases from J, leaving 12 bases between. The CDR3 extends over 15 amino acids. Germline V lookup: CDR1 SGDLS, CDR2 YYNGEE.

V gene TRBV14 combines with J gene TRBJ2-1; D unresolved. CDR1 is SGHDN, CDR2 FVKESK, per germline. Trimming stripped 4 bases from V and 9 bases from J, with 16 bases between. This CDR3 is 14 amino acids long. Here the CDR3 reads CASSPPWRVSEQFF. In nucleotides, the CDR3 is TGTGCCAGCAGCCCTCCCTGGCGAGTGAGTGAGCAGTTCTTC.

V is TRBV6-2 or TRBV6-3 and J is TRBJ1-1, with D perhaps matching TRBD1 (6 bases). This CDR3 is 12 amino acids long. The germline gives CDR1 MNHEY, CDR2 SVGEGT. V was shortened by 6 bases and J by 10 bases, with 15 bases between the two germline ends. The CDR3 spells CASSRTTGLAFF. The CDR3 DNA sequence: TGTGCCAGCAGCCGTACCACAGGGTTAGCTTTCTTT.

This clonotype was detected ten times or more. The chain couples TRBV7-2 to TRBJ1-4; the D is unclear. V was trimmed by 5 bases and J by 6 bases, leaving 16 bases between them. CDR3 length: 15 amino acids. The germline V gene has CDR1 SGHTA and CDR2 FQGNSA. DNA for the CDR3: TGTGCCAGCAGCACCGGACGGGGAGGAGATGAAAAACTGTTTTTT. This sequence encodes CASSTGRGGDEKLFF.

This clonotype showed up many times. The chain combines TRBV6-1 with TRBJ2-1; TRBD2 is a possible D gene (6 bases). The CDR3 contains 13 residues. V was pared by 5 bases and J by 6 bases, with 11 bases between. Looked up from germline, CDR1 is MNHNS and CDR2 is SASEGT. CDR3 loop: CASSPTGVNEQFF. CDR3 nucleotide sequence: TGTGCCAGCAGTCCCACGGGGGTCAATGAGCAGTTCTTC.

This clonotype has a count of ten or more. The V gene is TRBV12-3 or TRBV12-4, the J gene TRBJ2-7; no firm D call. This CDR3 spans 12 amino acids. The germline V and J ends were trimmed by 5 bases and 6 bases, with 11 bases remaining between them. The CDR3 loop is CASSLPRREQYF. The CDR3 DNA follows: TGTGCCAGCAGTCTCCCCCGACGCGAGCAGTACTTC.

V gene TRBV7-7 combines with J gene TRBJ2-3; 8 positions match TRBD1. Germline V gene lookup returns CDR1 SSHAT and CDR2 FNYEAQ (reference sequence). The trim removed 1 base at V and 4 bases at J, leaving 1 base unmatched. The CDR3 covers 14 residues. The DNA of the CDR3 is TGTGCCAGCAGCTTAGGGACAGGGCCAGATACGCAGTATTTT. Amino acids: CASSLGTGPDTQYF.

This clonotype was counted only a few times. The chain is built from TRBV12-3 or TRBV12-4 and TRBJ1-1; a weak D match, TRBD1 (6 bases). The CDR3 is 15 residues long. V lost 7 bases, J lost 2 bases, and 17 bases lay in between. CDR3 bases: TGTGCCAGCATCGGGGCGGGGGGCGGAAACACTGAAGCTTTCTTT. This translates into CASIGAGGGNTEAFF.

This clonotype was observed a handful of times. The V gene is TRBV6-5, the J gene TRBJ2-3; a possible D gene is TRBD2 (7 bases). Germline V gene lookup returns CDR1 MNHEY and CDR2 SVGAGI. V lost 0 bases, J lost 0 bases, and 19 bases lay in between. The CDR3 is 19 residues long. The CDR3 sequence is CASSYSKRGAASSTDTQYF. The CDR3 DNA sequence: TGTGCCAGCAGTTACTCAAAACGGGGGGCCGCCTCTAGCACAGATACGCAGTATTTT.

This chain uses TRBV12-3 or TRBV12-4 with TRBJ2-2; 8 bases are shared with TRBD1. The CDR3 runs 14 residues. J was trimmed by 3 bases and V by 6 bases; bases with no gene match: 3. Here the CDR3 DNA reads TGTGCCAGCAGCGACAGGGGTCACACCGGGGAGCTGTTTTTT. Encoded protein: CASSDRGHTGELFF.

On this clonotype: This may arise from a read error, as a much more abundant clone is one base away. The chain recombines TRBV20-1 with TRBJ2-1; TRBD1 matches 10 bases. The V segment lost 0 bases and the J segment 7 bases; nucleotides outside the gene matches: 6. CDR1 DFQATT and CDR2 SNEGSKA come from the germline V gene (reference sequence). This CDR3 is built from 15 residues. In nucleotides, the CDR3 is TGCAGTGCTAGAGATGGGACAGGGGTTATTAATGAGCAGTTCTTC. Translating it yields CSARDGTGVINEQFF.

In this sample, this clonotype turned up many times. The chain links TRBV29-1 to TRBJ2-5; D is unclear. The germline V and J ends were trimmed by 6 bases and 1 base, with 15 bases remaining between them. This CDR3 is 14 amino acids long. Germline V CDR1 and CDR2: SQVTM, ANQGSEA. The CDR3 loop reads CSVGSGGIQETQYF. CDR3 coding DNA: TGCAGCGTCGGTTCCGGCGGAATCCAAGAGACCCAGTACTTC.

The V gene is TRBV30, the J gene TRBJ2-1; possible D gene TRBD2, 5 bases. CDR3 size: 15 residues. V gave up 0 bases and J gave up 0 bases, with 9 bases separating them. The germline V gene has CDR1 GTSNPN and CDR2 SVGIG (reference sequence). The CDR3 here is CAWSVGVSSYNEQFF. The CDR3 DNA reads as TGTGCCTGGAGTGTGGGAGTTAGCTCCTACAATGAGCAGTTCTTC. The whole variable domain, remainder taken from reference TRBV30 and TRBJ2-1, is SQTIHQWPATLVQPVGSPLSLECTVEGTSNPNLYWYRQAAGRGLQLLFYSVGIGQISSEVPQNLSASRPQDRQFILSSKKLLLSDSGFYLCAWSVGVSSYNEQFFGPGTRLTVL.

The genes are TRBV3-1 and TRBJ1-1, with no clear D. With 0 bases removed from V and 6 bases from J, the gap between germline ends came to 8 bases. The CDR3 is 13 residues long. Germline CDR1 and CDR2: LGHDT and YNNKEL (reference sequence). The CDR3 spells CASSQDGVPEAFF. The CDR3 bases are TGTGCCAGCAGCCAAGACGGGGTCCCTGAAGCTTTCTTT.

The rearrangement joins TRBV4-3 to TRBJ2-7; 7 positions match TRBD2. Germline loops: CDR1 LGHNA, CDR2 YSLEER. The CDR3 covers 16 residues. Germline trimming cut 1 base from V and 2 bases from J; bases unmatched to any gene: 8. The CDR3 sequence is CASSQALPGGPYEQYF. The CDR3, as DNA: TGCGCCAGCAGCCAAGCCCTACCGGGAGGCCCCTACGAGCAGTACTTC.

The chain is built from TRBV6-1 and TRBJ2-1; 10 bases fit TRBD2. CDR3 size: 14 residues. CDR1 is MNHNS, CDR2 SASEGT, per germline. V lost 6 bases and J lost 9; bases outside the gene matches: 8. DNA of the CDR3: TGTGCCAGCAGGCATAGCGGGGGGTGGGGTGAGCAGTTCTTC. It is translated as CASRHSGGWGEQFF.

The genes are TRBV5-5 and TRBJ2-7, with 9 bases fitting TRBD1. Germline V gene lookup returns CDR1 SGHKS and CDR2 YYEKEE (reference sequence). The V and J ends lost 0 bases and 0 bases, in that order; junction bases with no gene match: 4. The CDR3 extends over 16 amino acids. For the CDR3, the DNA is TGTGCCAGCAGCTTGGCACAGGGGGCTTCCTCCTACGAGCAGTACTTC. Translating gives CASSLAQGASSYEQYF.